This passage covers 26 T cell receptor beta chains from one sample sequenced in a study of beta chain features in type 1 diabetes. The isolated RNA, all of it, was reverse transcribed, so expressed TCRB transcripts were what got sequenced. Profiled with immunoSEQ multiplex PCR; TCRdb holds only in-frame clones, not every one. The sample holds hundreds of thousands of clones, around 9.6% seen once. The sequenced sample consisted of naive CD4+ T cells from blood. Source of these receptors: a woman aged 18-35 years in good health.

The chain links TRBV19 to TRBJ1-5, with a tentative D call TRBD1 (5 bases). Germline values: CDR1 LNHDA, CDR2 SQIVND (reference sequence). The CDR3 runs to 15 residues. Deletions cut 5 bases from V and 1 base from J, with 12 bases between. The CDR3 DNA is TGTGCCAGTAGTGTACGACAGCTGAGCAATCAGCCCCAGCATTTT. Its translation is CASSVRQLSNQPQHF.

In regard to this clone: Other DNA sequences in the sample encode the same CDR3. The rearrangement links TRBV7-2 to TRBJ1-1; 7 bases line up with TRBD1. From germline, CDR1 is SGHTA and CDR2 FQGNSA. With V trimmed by 5 bases and J by 5 bases, 5 bases remained unmatched. The CDR3 runs to 13 residues. CDR3 sequence reads: CASSLDRVTEAFF. The CDR3 DNA reads TGTGCCAGCAGCCTAGACAGGGTAACTGAAGCTTTCTTT.

This clone was picked up a small number of times. The chain joins TRBV6-1 to TRBJ1-1; D call uncertain. The CDR3 spans 14 residues. V gave up 4 bases and J gave up 2 bases, with 11 bases separating them. Per the germline V gene, CDR1 is MNHNS and CDR2 is SASEGT. This CDR3 is CASSVKTANTEAFF. CDR3 DNA sequence: TGTGCCAGCAGTGTAAAAACAGCTAACACTGAAGCTTTCTTT.

The chain carries TRBV4-1 and TRBJ1-4, with 8 positions matching TRBD1. The CDR3 loop spans 15 amino acids. Germline-derived CDR1 and CDR2 are MGHRA and YSYEKL. The trim removed 5 bases at V and 7 bases at J, leaving 9 bases unmatched. CDR3: CASSTRDRLGEKLFF. For the CDR3, the DNA is TGCGCCAGCAGCACTCGGGACAGGCTAGGTGAAAAACTGTTTTTT.

In its sample, this clone was seen a few times. The chain uses TRBV5-1 and TRBJ2-1, with 12 bases matching TRBD2. Unmatched junction bases numbered 3, after V lost 0 bases and J lost 11 bases. Looked up from germline, CDR1 is SGHRS and CDR2 is YFSETQ. The CDR3 extends over 14 amino acids. In DNA, the CDR3 is TGCGCCAGCAGCTTGGTTCTAGCGGGAGGGAAGCAGTTCTTC. It translates to CASSLVLAGGKQFF.

This clone was seen a few times. The rearrangement links TRBV18 to TRBJ2-1; tentative D call: TRBD2 (5 bases). CDR1 is KGHSH and CDR2 is LQKENI in the germline V gene. Between the trimmed V and J ends, which lost 2 bases and 2 bases, there was a span of 13 bases. This CDR3 comprises 16 residues. CDR3 nucleotides: TGTGCCAGCTCACCAGATCCCTCCGGGGCCTACAATGAGCAGTTCTTC. As protein: CASSPDPSGAYNEQFF.

This clone was counted between two and nine times. The chain carries TRBV27 and TRBJ2-5; TRBD1 might be the D (5 bases). The V gene's germline CDR1 is MNHEY and CDR2 SMNVEV (reference sequence). Trimming took off 3 bases at V and 5 bases at J, with 10 bases between the two ends. There are 13 residues in the CDR3. The CDR3 loop reads CASSFRDLETQYF. DNA for the CDR3: TGTGCCAGCAGTTTCAGGGATTTGGAGACCCAGTACTTC.

This clone was observed a few times. The chain recombines TRBV7-9 with TRBJ1-6; D remains ambiguous. Trimming removed 7 bases from V and 7 bases from J, with 20 bases in between. The CDR3 loop spans 16 amino acids. From germline, CDR1 is SEHNR and CDR2 FQNEAQ (reference sequence). The CDR3 DNA follows: TGTGCCAGCATCCCCGCGGGGTACTCAGTGAATTCACCCCTCCACTTT. Protein sequence: CASIPAGYSVNSPLHF. Variable domain in full (rest from reference TRBV7-9 and TRBJ1-6): DTGVSQNPRHKITKRGQNVTFRCDPISEHNRLYWYRQTLGQGPEFLTYFQNEAQLEKSRLLSDRFSAERPKGSFSTLEIQRTEQGDSAMYLCASIPAGYSVNSPLHFGNGTRLTVT.

V gene TRBV5-4 combines with J gene TRBJ2-1; the match to TRBD2 covers 11 bases. The V gene end was trimmed by 0 bases and the J gene end by 4 bases; junction bases not matched to a gene: 3. The CDR3 consists of 16 residues. Germline CDR1 SGHNT, CDR2 YYREEE (reference sequence). Here the CDR3 reads CASSLVVAGGYNEQFF. The CDR3 DNA reads as TGTGCCAGCAGCTTGGTAGTAGCGGGGGGGTACAATGAGCAGTTCTTC.

The chain joins TRBV4-1 to TRBJ1-4, with TRBD1 as a possible D gene (6 bases). CDR1 and CDR2 from the germline V gene are MGHRA and YSYEKL. The V gene lost 1 base and the J gene lost 7 bases, with 13 bases spanning the gap. The CDR3 runs to 15 residues. The CDR3 protein is CASSQGGGAGEKLFF. The CDR3, as DNA: TGCGCCAGCAGCCAAGGGGGGGGCGCCGGTGAAAAACTGTTTTTT.

The CDR3 DNA reads as TGTGCCAGCAGCCTGGAGAACAGGGAGGGCTACACCTTC. It specifies CASSLENREGYTF. The V and J genes are TRBV5-4 and TRBJ1-2; a possible D gene is TRBD1 (6 bases). Trimming left V 4 bases short and J 8 bases short, with 15 bases between. The CDR3 has 13 amino acids. The germline CDR1 and CDR2 sequences are SGHNT and YYREEE (reference sequence).

This clone was counted only a few times. The chain uses TRBV18 and TRBJ2-7; 8 bases agree with TRBD2. This CDR3 spans 16 amino acids. The germline V gene encodes CDR1 KGHSH and CDR2 LQKENI. V was clipped by 0 bases and J by 1 base; unmatched bases: 5. CDR3 sequence (DNA): TGTGCCAGCTCACCACCGAGCGGGAGTAGATCCTACGAGCAGTACTTC. This sequence encodes CASSPPSGSRSYEQYF. Full variable domain (outside the CDR3, taken from reference TRBV18 and TRBJ2-7): NAGVMQNPRHLVRRRGQEARLRCSPMKGHSHVYWYRQLPEEGLKFMVYLQKENIIDESGMPKERFSAEFPKEGPSILRIQQVVRGDSAAYFCASSPPSGSRSYEQYFGPGTRLTVT.

This chain joins TRBV5-1 and TRBJ1-2; 10 bases line up with TRBD1. The trim removed 4 bases at V and 8 bases at J, leaving 8 bases unmatched. Germline CDR1 SGHRS, CDR2 YFSETQ. The CDR3 is 14 residues long. DNA for the CDR3: TGCGCCAGCAGCACCCACGGGACAGGGGAGGGCTACACCTTC. It translates to CASSTHGTGEGYTF.

At least ten counts were recorded for this clone. This chain links TRBV7-8 with TRBJ2-5, with D perhaps TRBD1 (6 bases). The CDR3 contains 15 residues. Germline V gene lookup returns CDR1 SGHVS and CDR2 FQNEAQ. V was cut by 5 bases and J by 0 bases, with 13 bases left in between. CDR3 loop: CASSPNRVNQETQYF. CDR3 DNA: TGTGCCAGCAGCCCTAACAGGGTGAACCAAGAGACCCAGTACTTC.

This chain links TRBV6-1 with TRBJ1-4; D gene unclear. Germline-derived CDR1 and CDR2 are MNHNS and SASEGT. This CDR3 has 14 residues. V gave up 7 bases and J gave up 0 bases, with 9 bases separating them. The CDR3 bases are TGTGCCAGCACCTTTCGGGCAACTAATGAAAAACTGTTTTTT. Translated: CASTFRATNEKLFF.

The chain has TRBV19 and TRBJ1-5, with 7 positions matching TRBD1. Germline V gene lookup returns CDR1 LNHDA and CDR2 SQIVND (reference sequence). CDR3 length: 15 residues. The ends lost 2 bases at V and 3 bases at J; junction bases unmatched: 4. Here the CDR3 DNA reads TGTGCCAGTAGTATACGACAGGGCGACAATCAGCCCCAGCATTTT. This encodes CASSIRQGDNQPQHF.

This clone was counted at least ten times. The V gene is TRBV29-1, the J gene TRBJ2-3; maybe TRBD2 (7 bases). The CDR3 is 13 residues long. Trimming removed 3 bases at V and 3 bases at J, with 10 bases between. CDR1 is SQVTM, CDR2 ANQGSEA, per germline. The CDR3 region is CSVEGGRTDTQYF. The CDR3 nucleotides are TGCAGCGTTGAGGGGGGGCGGACAGATACGCAGTATTTT.

This clone was seen only a few times. This chain connects TRBV5-6 to TRBJ2-1, with 9 nucleotides matching TRBD1. The CDR3 runs to 14 residues. With 0 bases clipped from V and 6 bases from J, the junction kept 1 base outside the gene matches. CDR1 and CDR2 from the germline V gene are SGHDT and YYEEEE. Here the CDR3 reads CASSLGGQGNEQFF. Here the CDR3 DNA reads TGTGCCAGCAGCTTGGGGGGACAGGGCAATGAGCAGTTCTTC.

This clone was observed a handful of times. V gene TRBV29-1 combines with J gene TRBJ1-1, with a possible D match to TRBD1 (6 bases). V gave up 8 bases and J gave up 1 base, with 14 bases separating them. This CDR3 is built from 13 residues. The germline gives CDR1 SQVTM, CDR2 ANQGSEA. The CDR3 nucleotides read TGCAGCACAAAGACAGGTGGGAACACTGAAGCTTTCTTT. Translated, it gives CSTKTGGNTEAFF.

The rearrangement joins TRBV30 to TRBJ1-2; 7 bases are shared with TRBD1. CDR3 size: 15 residues. With V trimmed by 3 bases and J by 7 bases, 14 bases remained unmatched. Germline CDR1 and CDR2: GTSNPN and SVGIG (reference sequence). The CDR3, as DNA: TGTGCCTGGAGGGAGGGACAGATCCTCTTCGGTGGCTACACCTTC. Translation gives CAWREGQILFGGYTF.

In its sample, this clone was seen a few times. The chain combines TRBV7-2 with TRBJ2-7; 9 nucleotides agree with TRBD2. Germline loops: CDR1 SGHTA, CDR2 FQGNSA. There are 17 residues in the CDR3. J gave up 5 bases and V 5 bases, and 16 bases lay outside the gene matches. This CDR3 is CASSRRLLREGPHEQYF. CDR3 nucleotides: TGTGCCAGCAGCAGAAGACTGCTGCGGGAGGGCCCCCACGAGCAGTACTTC.

This clone was observed a handful of times. The chain has TRBV19 and TRBJ2-7; TRBD1 matches 7 bases. The V gene end was trimmed by 4 bases and the J gene end by 3 bases; junction bases not matched to a gene: 6. The CDR3 has 14 residues. Germline CDR1 and CDR2: LNHDA and SQIVND (reference sequence). The DNA for the CDR3 is TGTGCCAGTAGTACAAGGGACAGCAACTACGAGCAGTACTTC. It is translated as CASSTRDSNYEQYF.

This clone was counted between two and nine times. The chain has TRBV6-5 and TRBJ2-5; 8 bases are a match to TRBD1. With 5 bases clipped from V and 3 bases from J, the junction kept 5 bases outside the gene matches. Per germline, CDR1 MNHEY and CDR2 SVGAGI. The CDR3 sequence is 14 residues long. Written as DNA, the CDR3 is TGTGCCAGCAGTACCCTGGACAGGGAAGAGACCCAGTACTTC. Encoded protein: CASSTLDREETQYF.

The chain joins TRBV19 to TRBJ2-7; D might be TRBD1 (5 bases). V lost 6 bases and J 2 bases, leaving 14 bases between the germline ends. The CDR3 spans 14 residues. Germline V gene sequence: CDR1 LNHDA, CDR2 SQIVND (reference sequence). The chain's CDR3 is CASRSRQNTYEQYF. Here the CDR3 DNA reads TGTGCCAGTAGATCTCGACAGAACACCTACGAGCAGTACTTC.

V is TRBV5-8 and J is TRBJ2-4; D is possibly TRBD2 (6 bases). This CDR3 is 14 amino acids long. Germline V gene lookup returns CDR1 SGHTS and CDR2 YDEGEE. Trimming removed 7 bases at V and 2 bases at J, with 13 bases between. This chain's CDR3 is CASYAGGSKNIQYF. In DNA form, the CDR3 reads TGTGCCAGCTATGCCGGAGGGTCCAAAAACATTCAGTACTTC. Filled out from reference TRBV5-8 and TRBJ2-4, the complete variable domain reads EAGVTQSPTHLIKTRGQQATLRCSPISGHTSVYWYQQALGLGLQFLLWYDEGEERNRGNFPPRFSGRQFPNYSSELNVNALELEDSALYLCASYAGGSKNIQYFGAGTRLSVL.

The gene calls are TRBV10-2 and TRBJ2-7, with D possibly TRBD1 on 6 matching bases. The CDR3 runs to 16 residues. Germline loops: CDR1 WSHSY, CDR2 SAAADI. V gave up 4 bases and J gave up 2 bases, with 18 bases separating them. The CDR3 loop is CASSGFQGRGAYEQYF. Here the CDR3 DNA reads TGCGCCAGCAGTGGGTTTCAGGGGAGAGGGGCCTACGAGCAGTACTTC.